A single sample gave rise to the 19 T cell receptor beta chains below, sequenced in a study of T cells after yellow fever vaccination. MiXCR, applied by TCRdb to the 5' RACE reads, yields one record per CDR3 protein. The repertoire holds 150,000 to 200,000 distinct CDR3 sequences, with roughly 11% as singletons. This material consisted of CD8+ T cells sorted from PBMCs, taken 15 days after the yellow fever booster vaccination. These TCRs come from a man younger than 35 who received the YFV17D yellow fever vaccine.

This clonotype occurred a few times. This sequence joins TRBV4-2 and TRBJ2-3; 7 nucleotides line up with TRBD2. Unmatched junction bases numbered 10, after V lost 1 base and J lost 3 bases. CDR1 LGHNA and CDR2 YNFKEQ come from the germline V gene. There are 17 residues in the CDR3. CDR3 sequence reads: CASSQGPRSGETDTQYF. The CDR3 DNA reads TGTGCCAGCAGCCAAGGCCCGAGGAGCGGGGAAACAGATACGCAGTATTTT.

V gene TRBV10-3 combines with J gene TRBJ2-1; TRBD1 matches at 7 bases. V gave up 0 bases and J gave up 8 bases; unmatched junction bases: 7. Per germline, CDR1 ENHRY and CDR2 SYGVKD. CDR3 length equals 15 residues. CDR3 loop: CAISESEGAFDEQFF. The CDR3 DNA reads as TGTGCCATCAGTGAGTCCGAGGGGGCGTTCGATGAGCAGTTCTTC.

There are a few counts of this clonotype. V usage is TRBV28 and J usage is TRBJ1-5; unclear D gene. This CDR3 contains 14 residues. Trimming cost V 3 bases and J 9 bases, with 15 bases left between them. Germline lookup yields CDR1 MDHEN and CDR2 SYDVKM. CDR3 sequence (DNA): TGTGCCAGCAGTTTGTCCGGTCTCGGGCGGCCCCAGCATTTT. Translation gives CASSLSGLGRPQHF. Variable domain in full (rest from reference TRBV28 and TRBJ1-5): DVKVTQSSRYLVKRTGEKVFLECVQDMDHENMFWYRQDPGLGLRLIYFSYDVKMKEKGDIPEGYSVSREKKERFSLILESASTNQTSMYLCASSLSGLGRPQHFGDGTRLSIL.

The J gene is TRBJ2-7, the V gene TRBV6-5; D may be TRBD1 or TRBD2 (5 bases each). Per germline, CDR1 MNHEY and CDR2 SVGAGI. V lost 2 bases and J 7 bases, leaving 15 bases between the germline ends. This CDR3 is 14 amino acids long. CDR3 sequence: CASSYGGGAGEQYV. CDR3 nucleotides: TGTGCCAGCAGTTACGGAGGAGGAGCAGGGGAGCAGTACGTC.

This clonotype was seen a few times. V usage is TRBV4-1 and J usage is TRBJ2-3, with no clear D. Germline lookup yields CDR1 MGHRA and CDR2 YSYEKL. V lost 1 base to trimming and J lost 6 bases, with 14 bases between them. The CDR3 has 15 residues. The DNA for the CDR3 is TGCGCCAGCAGCCAAGTCCGATCAGCCAGGGATACGCAGTATTTT. This encodes CASSQVRSARDTQYF.

This clonotype has just a few counts. The V gene is TRBV6-5, the J gene TRBJ2-3; weak D call: TRBD2 (5 bases). The CDR3 spans 16 residues. Trimming stripped 0 bases from V and 1 base from J, with 11 bases between. The germline CDR1 and CDR2 sequences are MNHEY and SVGAGI. CDR3 region: CASSYSRVLGTDTQYF. In DNA form, the CDR3 reads TGTGCCAGCAGTTACTCGAGGGTGTTGGGCACAGATACGCAGTATTTT.

The V and J genes are TRBV7-8 and TRBJ2-7; TRBD2 agrees at 7 bases. With V trimmed by 5 bases and J by 2 bases, 12 bases remained unmatched. Germline V gene lookup returns CDR1 SGHVS and CDR2 FQNEAQ. The CDR3 length is 16 residues. CDR3 sequence (DNA): TGTGCCAGCAGCCCCCGAAGACTAGCAGCTACCTACGAGCAGTACGTC. As protein: CASSPRRLAATYEQYV.

The chain uses TRBV3-1 and TRBJ1-3; TRBD1 might be the D (6 bases). This CDR3 has 14 amino acids. Trimming left V 5 bases short and J 0 bases short, with 8 bases between. CDR1 is LGHDT and CDR2 is YNNKEL in the germline V gene (reference sequence). As DNA, the CDR3 is TGTGCCAGCAGCACAGGGTCCTCTGGAAACACCATATATTTT. Its translation is CASSTGSSGNTIYF.

The chain carries TRBV4-1 and TRBJ1-5, with TRBD1 matching 8 bases. CDR3 length: 16 amino acids. V was clipped by 6 bases and J by 2 bases; unmatched bases: 9. The germline V gene has CDR1 MGHRA and CDR2 YSYEKL. The CDR3 sequence is CASRPTGDDGNQPQHF. The DNA of the CDR3 is TGCGCCAGCAGACCGACAGGGGACGACGGCAATCAGCCCCAGCATTTT.

This clonotype turned up a few times. The chain employs TRBV4-1 and TRBJ2-5; D is unclear. The CDR3 loop spans 13 amino acids. Looked up from germline, CDR1 is MGHRA and CDR2 is YSYEKL. Trimming pared 4 bases from V and 2 bases from J, leaving 8 bases between. The CDR3 nucleotides are TGCGCCAGCAGCCTCCGGATTCAAGAGACCCAGTACTTC. Protein product: CASSLRIQETQYF.

This chain joins TRBV6-2 or TRBV6-3 and TRBJ2-1; a weak D match, TRBD2 (5 bases). Germline CDR1 MNHEY, CDR2 SVGEGT. V was pared by 3 bases and J by 9 bases, with 9 bases between. This CDR3 region has 12 residues. The CDR3 coding sequence is TGTGCCAGCAGTTATTGGAGCGGTGAGCAGTTCTTC. This gives the protein CASSYWSGEQFF.

This clonotype was counted a few times. The chain is built from TRBV29-1 and TRBJ1-2; 7 nucleotides agree with TRBD1. With V trimmed by 5 bases and J by 4 bases, 7 bases remained unmatched. The germline V gene has CDR1 SQVTM and CDR2 ANQGSEA. CDR3 length equals 13 residues. The CDR3 reads CSVYHRGVYGYTF. The CDR3 DNA reads TGCAGCGTTTACCACAGGGGAGTCTATGGCTACACCTTC.

This chain links TRBV12-3 or TRBV12-4 with TRBJ1-1; D unresolved. This CDR3 is built from 14 residues. V shed 6 bases and J shed 1 base, with 12 bases lying between them. CDR3 region: CASRPGGPNTEAFF. Written as DNA, the CDR3 is TGTGCCAGCAGGCCAGGAGGGCCGAACACTGAAGCTTTCTTT.

This chain joins TRBV20-1 and TRBJ2-7, with 9 nucleotides matching TRBD2. The CDR3 loop spans 16 amino acids. After removal of 6 bases from V and 5 bases from J, the junction contained 17 bases not matched to a gene. Germline values: CDR1 DFQATT, CDR2 SNEGSKA (reference sequence). The CDR3 nucleotides read TGCAGTGCCACTCGAGTAGCGGGGGTCCTCGACGACGAGCAGTACGTC. This codes for CSATRVAGVLDDEQYV.

This clonotype was seen at least ten times. V usage is TRBV4-1 and J usage is TRBJ2-5, with D tentatively TRBD1 (6 bases). This CDR3 contains 15 residues. Germline CDR1 reads MGHRA; CDR2 reads YSYEKL. V lost 3 bases, J lost 0 bases, and 11 bases lay in between. DNA of the CDR3: TGCGCCAGCAGCCAGGAACAGGGCTACCAAGAGACCCAGTACTTC. Translated: CASSQEQGYQETQYF.

This clonotype showed up just a few times. CDR3 residues: CASSSWTSGGSSYNEQFF. The DNA of the CDR3 is TGTGCCAGCAGTTCCTGGACTAGCGGGGGGAGCTCCTACAATGAGCAGTTCTTC. The chain joins TRBV6-2 or TRBV6-3 to TRBJ2-1; 14 bases align to TRBD2. The CDR3 is 18 amino acids. Germline V gives CDR1 MNHEY, CDR2 SVGEGT. The V and J ends lost 4 bases and 0 bases, in that order; junction bases with no gene match: 5.

This clonotype has only a few counts. This chain joins TRBV29-1 and TRBJ2-3; D is unclear. Trimming stripped 0 bases from V and 1 base from J, with 11 bases between. This CDR3 contains 15 residues. CDR1 and CDR2 from the germline V gene are SQVTM and ANQGSEA. As DNA, the CDR3 is TGCAGCGTTGAAGATTATGGCATGGGCACAGATACGCAGTATTTT. It is translated as CSVEDYGMGTDTQYF.

The rearrangement links TRBV27 to TRBJ2-2, with D maybe TRBD1 (5 bases). The CDR3 contains 13 residues. Trimming stripped 6 bases from V and 6 bases from J, with 11 bases between. In germline, CDR1 is MNHEY, CDR2 SMNVEV (reference sequence). The DNA for the CDR3 is TGTGCCAGCAGCTGGGGCGAGTCCGGGGAGCTGTTTTTT. It specifies CASSWGESGELFF.

This clonotype was detected only a few times. The chain joins TRBV7-2 to TRBJ1-1, with D hard to call. Germline loops: CDR1 SGHTA, CDR2 FQGNSA. The CDR3 is made up of 14 amino acids. V lost 5 bases, J lost 0 bases, and 10 bases lay in between. Written as DNA, the CDR3 is TGTGCCAGCAGCCCGGGTCGGGTGAACACTGAAGCTTTCTTT. This translates into CASSPGRVNTEAFF.